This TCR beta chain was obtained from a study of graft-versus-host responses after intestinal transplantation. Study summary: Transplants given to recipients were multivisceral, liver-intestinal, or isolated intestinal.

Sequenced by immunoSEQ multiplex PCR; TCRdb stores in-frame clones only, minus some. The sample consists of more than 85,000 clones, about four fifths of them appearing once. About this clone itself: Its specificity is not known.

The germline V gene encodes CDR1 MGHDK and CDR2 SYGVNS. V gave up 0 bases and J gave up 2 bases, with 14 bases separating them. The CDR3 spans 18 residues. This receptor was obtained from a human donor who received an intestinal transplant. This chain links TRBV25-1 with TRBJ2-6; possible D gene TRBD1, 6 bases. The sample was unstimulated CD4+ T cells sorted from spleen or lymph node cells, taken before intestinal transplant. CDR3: CASSEYGGRGTGANVLTF. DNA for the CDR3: TGTGCCAGCAGTGAATACGGTGGTAGGGGGACTGGGGCCAACGTCCTGACTTTC.